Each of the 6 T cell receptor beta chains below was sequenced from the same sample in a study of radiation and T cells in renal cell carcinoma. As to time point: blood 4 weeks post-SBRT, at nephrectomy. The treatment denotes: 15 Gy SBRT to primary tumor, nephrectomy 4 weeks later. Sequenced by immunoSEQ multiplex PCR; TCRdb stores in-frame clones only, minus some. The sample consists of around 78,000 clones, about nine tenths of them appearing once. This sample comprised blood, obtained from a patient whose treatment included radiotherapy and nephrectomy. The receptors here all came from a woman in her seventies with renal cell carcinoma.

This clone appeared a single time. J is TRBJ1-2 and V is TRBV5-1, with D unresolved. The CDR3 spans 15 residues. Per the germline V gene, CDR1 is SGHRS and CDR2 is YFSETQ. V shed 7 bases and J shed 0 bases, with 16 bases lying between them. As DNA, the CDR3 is TGCGCCAGCTCCCGGGTCGGGCAGACTAACTATGGCTACACCTTC. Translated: CASSRVGQTNYGYTF. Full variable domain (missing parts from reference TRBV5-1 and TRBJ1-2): KAGVTQTPRYLIKTRGQQVTLSCSPISGHRSVSWYQQTPGQGLQFLFEYFSETQRNKGNFPGRFSGRQFSNSRSEMNVSTLELGDSALYLCASSRVGQTNYGYTFGSGTRLTVV.

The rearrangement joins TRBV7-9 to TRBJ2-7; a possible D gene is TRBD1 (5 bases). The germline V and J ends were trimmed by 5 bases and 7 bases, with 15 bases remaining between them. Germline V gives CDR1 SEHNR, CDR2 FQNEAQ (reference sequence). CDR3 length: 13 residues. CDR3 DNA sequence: TGTGCCAGCAGCGCCCTTGGGGCTGGAGAGCAGTACTTC. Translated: CASSALGAGEQYF.

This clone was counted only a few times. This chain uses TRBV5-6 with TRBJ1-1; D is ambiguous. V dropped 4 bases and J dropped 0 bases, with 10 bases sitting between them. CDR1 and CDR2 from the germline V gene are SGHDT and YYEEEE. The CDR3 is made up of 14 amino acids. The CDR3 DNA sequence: TGTGCCAGCAGCAGATGGACGGTGAACACTGAAGCTTTCTTT. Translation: CASSRWTVNTEAFF.

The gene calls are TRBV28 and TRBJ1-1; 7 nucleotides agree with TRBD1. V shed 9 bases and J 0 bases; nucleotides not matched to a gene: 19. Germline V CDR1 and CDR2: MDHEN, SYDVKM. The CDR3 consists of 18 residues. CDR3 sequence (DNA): TGTGCCAGTACTTCTTCTTCACACAGGGGTTTTATGAACACTGAAGCTTTCTTT. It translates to CASTSSSHRGFMNTEAFF. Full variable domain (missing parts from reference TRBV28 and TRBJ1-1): DVKVTQSSRYLVKRTGEKVFLECVQDMDHENMFWYRQDPGLGLRLIYFSYDVKMKEKGDIPEGYSVSREKKERFSLILESASTNQTSMYLCASTSSSHRGFMNTEAFFGQGTRLTVV.

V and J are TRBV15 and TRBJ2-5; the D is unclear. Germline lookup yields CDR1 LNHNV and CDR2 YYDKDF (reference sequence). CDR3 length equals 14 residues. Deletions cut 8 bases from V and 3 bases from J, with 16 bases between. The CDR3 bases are TGTGCCACCGATACCGGGTCGGTGAAAGAGACCCAGTACTTC. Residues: CATDTGSVKETQYF.

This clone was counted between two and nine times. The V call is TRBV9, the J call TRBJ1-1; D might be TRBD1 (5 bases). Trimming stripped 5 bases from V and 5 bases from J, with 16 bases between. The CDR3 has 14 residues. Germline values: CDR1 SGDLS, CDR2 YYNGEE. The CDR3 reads CASSLGQGGTEAFF. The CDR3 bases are TGTGCCAGCAGTCTCGGGCAGGGAGGGACTGAAGCTTTCTTT.